The source of this T cell receptor beta chain is a study of blood T cell repertoires in COVID-19. Study-wide background: The study drew acute and convalescent COVID-19 samples from the United States, Italy and Spain. The analysed material was cDNA or gDNA that came from T cells, B-cell-depleted T cells, or PBMCs.

Authors' methods: Estimates of nucleated cell counts were drawn from the amplification of reference gene primers. Sequencing was performed with immunoSEQ multiplex PCR; in TCRdb, only in-frame clones are kept and a portion is missing. That table supplies the V and J calls and clone size; D and trimming were determined from the DNA. In the table there are 200,000 to 250,000 clones, around 90% of which are singletons. V shed 6 bases, J shed 8 bases, and the junction held 2 bases outside the gene matches. Germline V lookup: CDR1 SEHNR, CDR2 FQNEAQ (reference sequence). The CDR3 has 11 residues. The receptor was isolated from a man between 60 and 70 years old who had recovered from COVID-19. Sequencing was carried out using peripheral blood. This sequence joins TRBV7-9 and TRBJ1-1, with 8 bases lining up with TRBD1. The CDR3 reads CASRTGGEAFF. The CDR3 bases are TGTGCCAGCAGAACAGGGGGGGAAGCTTTCTTT.